Listed below are T cell receptor beta chains from one sample, sequenced in a study of blood T cell repertoires in COVID-19. Some clones are missing from TCRdb's copy, which holds only in-frame ones; the method was immunoSEQ multiplex PCR. This sample yields hundreds of thousands of clones, of which more than 75% are seen a single time; 10% belongs to the top ten. The sequenced sample was PBMCs or T cells enriched from blood (not recorded which). The origin of the receptors is a woman aged 50 to 60 who had recovered from COVID-19. Each CDR3 is given with its conserved first and last residue. Each record gives: J gene, V gene, CDR3 length, CDR3 protein.

>TRBJ1-2|TRBV28|12
CASSPEGFSNTF
>TRBJ2-5|TRBV2|14
CASSERQYGETQYF
>TRBJ1-2|TRBV28|13
CASSTTGGAGYTF
>TRBJ1-1|TRBV2|11
CASTPYTEAFF
>TRBJ1-5|TRBV5-6|15
CASTSRGIGNQPQHF
>TRBJ2-4|TRBV7-2|17
CASSLGGPSGQGNIQYF
>TRBJ1-4|TRBV5-1|15
CASSLRGMTNEKLFF
>TRBJ2-7|TRBV7-2|16
CASSLDSGGVSGEQYF
>TRBJ2-5|TRBV7-9|13
CASSLGGVETQYF
>TRBJ2-1|TRBV7-6|15
CASSLEGSEYNEQFF
>TRBJ1-5|TRBV10-1|15
CASTENRGSNQPQHF
>TRBJ1-5|TRBV28|16
CASSLGAGPLYQPQHF
>TRBJ1-1|TRBV5-1|15
CASSAGQPLNTEAFF
>TRBJ2-7|TRBV19|13
CASSIAFNYEQYF
>TRBJ2-5|TRBV6-5|13
CASSPDRQETQYF
>TRBJ1-1|TRBV9|14
CASSVEGAAAEAFF
>TRBJ1-2|TRBV18|14
CASSPPGQPYGYTF
>TRBJ2-1|TRBV3-1/TRBV3-2|18
CASSQFMLTGTEHNEQFF
>TRBJ1-5|TRBV7-2|14
CASSKDRGLQPQHF
>TRBJ2-2|TRBV12-3/TRBV12-4|13
CASGGQNTGELFF